This record concerns one T cell receptor (beta chain) sequence. J was trimmed by 6 bases and V by 0 bases; bases with no gene match: 4. Germline loops: CDR1 SEHNR, CDR2 FQNEAQ (reference sequence). The length of the CDR3 is 14 residues. The data stem from a study of T cell responses to AZD1222 COVID-19 vaccine. Sequenced by immunoSEQ multiplex PCR; TCRdb stores in-frame clones only, minus some. The profile shows about 120,000 clones, around 90% of them singletons. The genes are TRBV7-9 and TRBJ1-2; 7 nucleotides align to TRBD1. This TCR was sampled from an adult in good health. The sample was peripheral blood, taken on day 0 of AZD1222 vaccination. CDR3 loop: CASSLAIRGDGYTF. The CDR3 nucleotides read TGTGCCAGCAGCTTAGCGATCAGGGGGGATGGCTACACCTTC.